This T cell receptor (beta chain) was captured in a study of blood T cell repertoires in COVID-19. V shed 11 bases and J shed 7 bases, with 26 bases lying between them. The CDR3 totals 15 residues. Germline V CDR1 and CDR2: MNHEY, SVGAGI. Sequenced by immunoSEQ multiplex PCR; TCRdb stores in-frame clones only, minus some. Found here are more than 250,000 clones, around 83% of them singletons; the top ten hold approximately 5%. This chain joins TRBV6-5 and TRBJ1-2, with D perhaps TRBD1 (5 bases). This clonotype was obtained from a man in his forties who had been exposed to COVID-19. The material sequenced was PBMCs or T cells enriched from blood (not recorded which). CDR3 amino acids: CAAWGGFSSRGGYTF. The DNA of the CDR3 is TGTGCCGCTTGGGGGGGATTCTCTTCCCGTGGTGGCTACACCTTC.